One sample yielded the 27 T cell receptor beta chains listed below, sequenced in a study of T-cell reconstitution after alpha-beta-depleted transplantation in children (dated by TCRdb to 2015 to 2016). The protocol used for the library was PCR. TCRdb lists the instrument as Illumina HiSeq 2500. TCR library preparation used molecular barcoding, with unique molecular identifiers applied to normalize quantification of the TCRbeta repertoire. The raw public reads went through TCRdb reprocessing: fastp at Q25, MiXCR clone calling, in-frame beta chains kept. One record per CDR3 amino acid sequence lists the most common genes and DNA. The sample table contains about 500,000 distinct CDR3 sequences; only one count was recorded for approximately 30% of them. The top ten hold 2% to 3% of the sample. The source was PBMCs from the stem cell graft donor, collected from the stem cell graft. These TCRs come from a human donor who donated a stem cell graft to a child with aplastic anemia.

This clonotype was picked up many times. The chain has TRBV5-1 and TRBJ1-5; TRBD1 aligns across 8 bases. J gave up 7 bases and V 4 bases, and 7 bases lay outside the gene matches. Germline CDR1 SGHRS, CDR2 YFSETQ. CDR3 length: 14 amino acids. For the CDR3, the DNA is TGCGCCAGCAGCGACGGACAGGGAAGACAGCCCCAGCATTTT. Translation gives CASSDGQGRQPQHF.

Only a few counts were recorded for this clonotype. V and J are TRBV20-1 and TRBJ1-3, with D unclear. V lost 1 base to trimming and J lost 4 bases, with 11 bases between them. Germline CDR1 is DFQATT and CDR2 is SNEGSKA (reference sequence). The CDR3 is 14 amino acids. CDR3 in amino acids: CSARVAVGGNTIYF. The CDR3 DNA reads as TGCAGTGCTAGAGTTGCGGTGGGAGGAAACACCATATATTTT.

In its sample, this clonotype was seen a few times. The chain carries TRBV6-1 and TRBJ1-1; no firm D call. The germline CDR1 and CDR2 sequences are MNHNS and SASEGT. Trimming removed 1 base from V and 3 bases from J, with 12 bases in between. CDR3 size: 15 residues. CDR3 in amino acids: CASSEEDGLYTEAFF. The CDR3 nucleotides are TGTGCCAGCAGTGAAGAGGACGGCTTGTACACTGAAGCTTTCTTT.

The chain joins TRBV3-1 to TRBJ2-1; maybe TRBD2 (6 bases). V was cut by 4 bases and J by 4 bases, with 17 bases left in between. The CDR3 length is 16 residues. Germline values: CDR1 LGHDT, CDR2 YNNKEL (reference sequence). CDR3 loop: CASSPGAVSGYNEQFF. The CDR3 bases are TGTGCCAGCAGCCCCGGGGCGGTGAGCGGGTACAATGAGCAGTTCTTC.

This rearrangement joins TRBV6-2 or TRBV6-3 to TRBJ1-2; the match to TRBD1 covers 7 bases. This CDR3 spans 16 amino acids. J gave up 10 bases and V 4 bases, and 18 bases lay outside the gene matches. The germline V gene encodes CDR1 MNHEY and CDR2 SVGEGT. CDR3 in DNA: TGTGCCAGCAGTTCCGAGGGGGACAGCCAACCTTGGGACTACACCTTC. This gives the protein CASSSEGDSQPWDYTF.

The J gene is TRBJ2-1, the V gene TRBV7-2; 9 positions agree with TRBD2. The germline V gene encodes CDR1 SGHTA and CDR2 FQGNSA. V lost 5 bases and J lost 4; bases outside the gene matches: 3. The CDR3 extends over 14 amino acids. CDR3 DNA sequence: TGTGCCAGCAGCGGCGGGAGGGTTTACAATGAGCAGTTCTTC. Translating gives CASSGGRVYNEQFF.

This clonotype was counted only a few times. The V gene is TRBV12-3 or TRBV12-4, the J gene TRBJ1-5, with a tentative D call TRBD1 (5 bases). Trimming took 6 bases from V and 4 from J, leaving 16 bases between them. There are 15 residues in the CDR3. CDR3 nucleotides: TGTGCCAGCAGACTCCAGGCGGGGCAGAATCAGCCCCAGCATTTT. Encoded protein: CASRLQAGQNQPQHF.

The V call is TRBV7-2, the J call TRBJ1-6; possibly TRBD1 for D (5 bases). Trimming removed 0 bases from V and 8 bases from J, with 11 bases in between. There are 15 residues in the CDR3. CDR1 and CDR2 (germline): SGHTA, FQGNSA. The CDR3 loop is CASSLAFDSYSPLHF. The CDR3, as DNA: TGTGCCAGCAGCTTAGCGTTTGACAGTTATTCACCCCTCCACTTT.

V and J are TRBV29-1 and TRBJ2-2; tentatively, D is TRBD1 or TRBD2 (5 bases each). Per germline, CDR1 SQVTM and CDR2 ANQGSEA. Trimming shortened V by 5 bases and J by 0 bases, and 10 bases separated the two germline ends. The CDR3 covers 14 residues. CDR3 sequence: CSVTRGTNTGELFF. As DNA, the CDR3 is TGCAGCGTTACCCGGGGCACGAACACCGGGGAGCTGTTTTTT.

At least ten counts were recorded for this clonotype. The V call is TRBV29-1, the J call TRBJ2-2, with 7 bases fitting TRBD1. This CDR3 is 13 amino acids long. The V and J ends lost 5 bases and 7 bases, in that order; junction bases with no gene match: 7. Germline V lookup: CDR1 SQVTM, CDR2 ANQGSEA. The CDR3 loop is CSVRTGEIGELFF. For the CDR3, the DNA is TGCAGCGTTCGTACAGGGGAGATCGGGGAGCTGTTTTTT.

This rearrangement joins TRBV7-8 to TRBJ1-5; 7 bases line up with TRBD1. Germline V gene lookup returns CDR1 SGHVS and CDR2 FQNEAQ. After removal of 4 bases from V and 2 bases from J, the junction contained 8 bases not matched to a gene. The CDR3 runs 16 residues. CDR3 coding DNA: TGTGCCAGCAGCTCCACTAGACAGGGCGGCAATCAGCCCCAGCATTTT. Amino acids: CASSSTRQGGNQPQHF. The variable domain in full, with the rest retrieved from reference TRBV7-8 and TRBJ1-5, is GAGVSQSPRYKVAKRGQDVALRCDPISGHVSLFWYQQALGQGPEFLTYFQNEAQLDKSGLPSDRFFAERPEGSVSTLKIQRTQQEDSAVYLCASSSTRQGGNQPQHFGDGTRLSIL.

The rearrangement joins TRBV6-1 to TRBJ2-3; perhaps TRBD2 as D (5 bases). CDR1 is MNHNS, CDR2 SASEGT, per germline. CDR3 length: 16 residues. Trimming took 7 bases from V and 1 from J, leaving 18 bases between them. Here the CDR3 reads CASTTPRRGGTDTQYF. For the CDR3, the DNA is TGTGCCAGCACCACTCCTCGTCGGGGTGGCACAGATACGCAGTATTTT.

The rearrangement links TRBV12-3 or TRBV12-4 to TRBJ2-5; no clear D. The CDR3 has 15 amino acids. The ends were cut back, 5 bases at V and 10 bases at J, with 23 bases in the middle. The CDR3 here is CASSPSQSGFAVQYF. The CDR3 nucleotides are TGTGCCAGCAGTCCTTCTCAATCGGGCTTTGCGGTCCAGTACTTC.

CDR3 sequence reads: CSVEVPDTYEQYF. The CDR3 region has the DNA TGCAGCGTTGAGGTCCCGGACACATACGAGCAGTACTTC. The genes are TRBV29-1 and TRBJ2-7; TRBD1 is a possible D gene (5 bases). This CDR3 spans 13 amino acids. The V and J ends lost 3 bases and 4 bases respectively, with 13 bases between them. Per germline, CDR1 SQVTM and CDR2 ANQGSEA.

This clonotype was counted between two and nine times. The chain employs TRBV28 and TRBJ2-1; 10 bases match TRBD2. The CDR3 is made up of 14 amino acids. CDR1 is MDHEN and CDR2 is SYDVKM in the germline V gene. Losses at the gene ends were 4 bases for V and 9 bases for J; bases not matched to a gene: 6. The CDR3, as DNA: TGTGCCAGCAGTTCTAGCGGGAGTAAGGGTGAGCAGTTCTTC. This sequence encodes CASSSSGSKGEQFF.

This clonotype was seen only a few times. V usage is TRBV7-2 and J usage is TRBJ2-5, with 7 positions matching TRBD2. CDR1 and CDR2 from the germline V gene are SGHTA and FQGNSA. CDR3 size: 14 residues. J lost 1 base, V lost 6 bases, and 5 bases had no gene match. The CDR3 sequence is CASRPSGIQETQYF. DNA for the CDR3: TGTGCCAGCAGACCCAGCGGGATCCAAGAGACCCAGTACTTC.

This clonotype appeared a few times. The gene calls are TRBV19 and TRBJ1-1, with D possibly matching TRBD1 (5 bases). CDR1 and CDR2 from the germline V gene are LNHDA and SQIVND (reference sequence). This CDR3 region has 14 residues. Trimming removed 3 bases at V and 1 base at J, with 9 bases between. CDR3 sequence: CASSMFGGNTEAFF. CDR3 in DNA: TGTGCCAGTAGTATGTTTGGGGGGAACACTGAAGCTTTCTTT.

This clonotype was detected only a few times. The chain carries TRBV4-3 and TRBJ1-1; TRBD1 is a possible D gene (6 bases). The CDR3 runs to 14 residues. Looked up from germline, CDR1 is LGHNA and CDR2 is YSLEER. Trimming stripped 6 bases from V and 1 base from J, with 12 bases between. The CDR3 DNA follows: TGCGCCAGCAGAGGAGGGACATGGAACACTGAAGCTTTCTTT. It is translated as CASRGGTWNTEAFF.

CDR3 loop: CASSLEVAGVNIQYF. The CDR3 DNA sequence: TGTGCCAGCAGCTTAGAGGTAGCGGGAGTGAACATTCAGTACTTC. This chain connects TRBV11-2 to TRBJ2-4; 9 nucleotides match TRBD2. V shed 0 bases, J shed 7 bases, and the junction held 4 bases outside the gene matches. The CDR3 sequence is 15 residues long. CDR1 and CDR2 (germline): SGHAT, FQNNGV.

This clonotype was found a few times. The chain combines TRBV6-5 with TRBJ2-1; 7 nucleotides match TRBD1. The V segment lost 2 bases and the J segment 6 bases; nucleotides outside the gene matches: 1. Germline V CDR1 and CDR2: MNHEY, SVGAGI. The CDR3 is made up of 13 amino acids. The CDR3 nucleotides are TGTGCCAGCAGTTACGACAGGGTCAATGAGCAGTTCTTC. It specifies CASSYDRVNEQFF.

This clonotype was seen a few times. This sequence joins TRBV6-2 or TRBV6-3 and TRBJ2-1; D is uncertain. This CDR3 spans 13 amino acids. The germline V gene encodes CDR1 MNHEY and CDR2 SVGEGT. Trimming stripped 2 bases from V and 13 bases from J, with 15 bases between. The CDR3: CASSYKQTFHQFF. As DNA, the CDR3 is TGTGCCAGCAGTTACAAACAAACTTTTCACCAGTTCTTC.

The J gene is TRBJ1-3, the V gene TRBV6-5, with a weak D call TRBD1 (5 bases). Germline lookup yields CDR1 MNHEY and CDR2 SVGAGI. The CDR3 extends over 12 amino acids. CDR3 sequence reads: CAVSGPGNTIYF. The CDR3 nucleotides read TGTGCGGTCTCGGGGCCTGGAAACACCATATATTTT.

This chain links TRBV7-2 with TRBJ2-1; TRBD2 is a possible D gene (6 bases). Germline values: CDR1 SGHTA, CDR2 FQGNSA. Trimming cost V 3 bases and J 0 bases, with 9 bases left between them. CDR3 length equals 15 residues. CDR3 sequence (DNA): TGTGCCAGCAGCTTCGGGGGTCTCTCCTACAATGAGCAGTTCTTC. Translating it yields CASSFGGLSYNEQFF.

This clonotype appeared a few times. The chain carries TRBV29-1 and TRBJ1-2, with a weak D call TRBD1 (5 bases). Trimming took off 6 bases at V and 4 bases at J, with 9 bases between the two ends. In germline, CDR1 is SQVTM, CDR2 ANQGSEA. The CDR3 has 11 amino acids. The CDR3 bases are TGCAGCGTCCGCGACAGCTATGGCTACACCTTC. This encodes CSVRDSYGYTF.

The chain combines TRBV28 with TRBJ2-1, with TRBD2 matching over 9 bases. Germline V lookup: CDR1 MDHEN, CDR2 SYDVKM. Losses at the gene ends were 2 bases for V and 9 bases for J; bases not matched to a gene: 8. CDR3 length: 15 residues. CDR3 coding DNA: TGTGCCAGCAGTTTAGATCCGACTAGCGGAGTTGAGCAGTTCTTC. Protein sequence: CASSLDPTSGVEQFF.

The chain is built from TRBV7-6 and TRBJ2-2; D gene unclear. V lost 1 base, J lost 9 bases, and 9 bases lay in between. The CDR3 runs 13 residues. Per the germline V gene, CDR1 is SGHVS and CDR2 is FNYEAQ. CDR3 protein: CASSLDDIRELFF. The DNA for the CDR3 is TGTGCCAGCAGCTTAGATGATATTCGGGAGCTGTTTTTT.

This clonotype was seen a few times. J is TRBJ1-2 and V is TRBV29-1; the D is unclear. There are 14 residues in the CDR3. Germline CDR1 and CDR2: SQVTM and ANQGSEA. V dropped 4 bases and J dropped 8 bases, with 20 bases sitting between them. CDR3 nucleotide sequence: TGCAGCGTTGTTTCTCTACTGCGGGTGAAGGGCTACACCTTC. Protein sequence: CSVVSLLRVKGYTF.